Here is one T cell receptor beta chain with its context. The record originates from a study of tumor T cells in aggressive B-cell lymphoma. This CDR3 has 14 amino acids. CDR1 is SGHTA, CDR2 FQGNSA, per germline. V lost 3 bases and J lost 3; bases outside the gene matches: 2. Repertoires were generated with immunoSEQ multiplex PCR, while TCRdb's copy carries only in-frame clones and drops some. The sample includes about 6,000 clones, over 65% of them seen just once. The rearrangement joins TRBV7-2 to TRBJ2-7; 10 positions match TRBD2. The source material was tumor tissue. The TCR sequence derives from an adult with diffuse large B cell lymphoma. Written as DNA, the CDR3 is TGTGCCAGCAGCTTGGGACTAGCGAACTACGAGCAGTACTTC. Residues: CASSLGLANYEQYF.